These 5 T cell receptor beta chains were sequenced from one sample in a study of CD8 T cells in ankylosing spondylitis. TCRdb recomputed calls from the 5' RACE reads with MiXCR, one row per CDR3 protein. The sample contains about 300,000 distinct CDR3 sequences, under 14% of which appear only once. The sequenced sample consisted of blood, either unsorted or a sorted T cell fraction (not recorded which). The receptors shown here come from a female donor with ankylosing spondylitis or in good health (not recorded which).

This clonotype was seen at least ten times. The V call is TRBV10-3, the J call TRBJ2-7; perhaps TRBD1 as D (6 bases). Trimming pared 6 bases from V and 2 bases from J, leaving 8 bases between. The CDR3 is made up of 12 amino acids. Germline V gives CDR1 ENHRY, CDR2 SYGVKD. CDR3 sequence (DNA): TGTGCCATCAGCAGGGGCACCTACGAGCAGTACTTC. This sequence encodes CAISRGTYEQYF.

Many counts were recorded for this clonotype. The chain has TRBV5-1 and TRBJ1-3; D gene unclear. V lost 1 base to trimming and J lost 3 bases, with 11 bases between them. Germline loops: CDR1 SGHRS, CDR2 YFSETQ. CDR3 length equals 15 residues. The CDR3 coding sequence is TGCGCCAGCAGCTTGTTGGGCGTAGGTGGAAACACCATATATTTT. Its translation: CASSLLGVGGNTIYF. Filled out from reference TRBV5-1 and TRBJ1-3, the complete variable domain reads KAGVTQTPRYLIKTRGQQVTLSCSPISGHRSVSWYQQTPGQGLQFLFEYFSETQRNKGNFPGRFSGRQFSNSRSEMNVSTLELGDSALYLCASSLLGVGGNTIYFGEGSWLTVV.

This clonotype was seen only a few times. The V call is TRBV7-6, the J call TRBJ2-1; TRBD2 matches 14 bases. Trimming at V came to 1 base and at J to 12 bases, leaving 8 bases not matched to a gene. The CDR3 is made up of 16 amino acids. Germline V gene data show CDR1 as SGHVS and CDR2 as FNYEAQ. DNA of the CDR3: TGTGCCAGCAGCTTAGAGGGGACTAGCGGGAGTGGAGGGCAGTTCTTC. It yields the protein CASSLEGTSGSGGQFF.

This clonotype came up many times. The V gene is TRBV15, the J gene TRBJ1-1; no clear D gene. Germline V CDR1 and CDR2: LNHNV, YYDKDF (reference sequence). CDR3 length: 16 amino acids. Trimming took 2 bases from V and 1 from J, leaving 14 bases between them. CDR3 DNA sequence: TGTGCCACCAGCAGATCGCGACGTAGGGAGAACACTGAAGCTTTCTTT. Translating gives CATSRSRRRENTEAFF.

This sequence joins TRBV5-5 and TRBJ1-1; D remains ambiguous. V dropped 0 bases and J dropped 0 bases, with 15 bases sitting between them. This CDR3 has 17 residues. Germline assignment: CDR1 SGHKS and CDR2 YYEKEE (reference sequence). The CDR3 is CASSLGNLMGLNTEAFF. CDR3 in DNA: TGTGCCAGCAGCTTGGGAAATCTGATGGGGTTGAACACTGAAGCTTTCTTT.